This entry concerns a single T cell receptor beta chain. Antigen unknown. Clones were read by immunoSEQ multiplex PCR, and TCRdb kept only the in-frame ones, dropping some. The data hold about 460,000 clones, with about 89% observed a single time. J gave up 3 bases and V 1 base, and 3 bases lay outside the gene matches. The CDR3 loop spans 15 amino acids. Germline CDR1 is LGHNA and CDR2 is YSLEER. The data were obtained in a study of Ad26.COV2.S vaccination and SARS-CoV-2 variants. The treatment is: around 19 received Ad26.COV2.S at low or high dose, single or two shots; about 5 received placebo; per-sample allocation not given. It was on day 63 after the first vaccine or placebo injection that samples were taken. Study-wide results and limits: Recipients of vaccine and of placebo showed similar breadth of their non-spike TCR repertoires. Researchers cautioned that TCR breadth and depth analyses may have underestimated total T cell responses.

This clonotype was obtained from a person between 18 and 65 years old who received the Ad26.COV2.S COVID-19 vaccine or a placebo. This material consisted of peripheral blood, taken in a trial of Ad26.COV2.S vaccine versus placebo. The chain has TRBV4-3 and TRBJ1-3; 7 bases are a match to TRBD1. The CDR3 nucleotides are TGCGCCAGCAGCCAAGGACAGGGTGGTGGAAACACCATATATTTT. It encodes CASSQGQGGGNTIYF.